This record covers a single TCR beta chain. The data derive from a study of blood T cell repertoires in COVID-19. From germline, CDR1 is MGHRA and CDR2 YSYEKL. Trimming took off 1 base at V and 0 bases at J, with 15 bases between the two ends. This CDR3 spans 17 amino acids. TCRdb keeps only in-frame clones here, not all; method: immunoSEQ multiplex PCR. The top ten clones hold over 15% of a sample with some 40,000 clones, roughly three quarters of them seen once. This rearrangement joins TRBV4-1 to TRBJ1-1, with D possibly matching TRBD1 (6 bases). Sample: peripheral blood. This receptor was identified in a man between 65 and 85 years old with acute or convalescent COVID-19. The CDR3 is CASSQVGMTGMNTEAFF. The CDR3 region has the DNA TGCGCCAGCAGCCAAGTTGGTATGACAGGTATGAACACTGAAGCTTTCTTT.